This is a list of T cell receptor beta chains from one sample in a study of T cell repertoires in cytomegalovirus infection. TCRdb re-called the reads with MiXCR, one entry per CDR3 protein. The sample consists of fewer than 700,000 distinct CDR3 sequences, more than 20% of them appearing once. Sequences were obtained from CD8+ T cells from PBMCs. All receptors derive from a human donor in good health (CMV status not recorded). Some clones in this sample may be carry-over from other donors' samples. Each CDR3 is given with its conserved first and last residue. D genes are given only for firm matches. Not all rows give a size; the values are once, few, many and, for expanded clones, a class.

D gene | J gene | V gene | clone size | CDR3 protein | CDR3 DNA
TRBD1 | TRBJ2-3 | TRBV7-8 | many | CASSSQGPGYLTDTQYF | TGTGCCAGCAGTTCACAGGGGCCCGGTTATCTCACAGATACGCAGTATTTT
- | TRBJ2-1 | TRBV7-9 | many | CASSSSTGNLVGQFF | TGTGCCAGCAGCTCCTCGACAGGCAACCTAGTGGGGCAGTTCTTC
- | TRBJ2-7 | TRBV25-1 | many | CASSDHEEYF | TGTGCCAGCAGTGACCATGAGGAGTACTTC
- | TRBJ2-2 | TRBV6-2/TRBV6-3 | - | CASSRRPTQNTGELFF | TGTGCCAGCAGTCGTAGACCGACCCAGAACACCGGGGAGCTGTTTTTT
- | TRBJ1-2 | TRBV28 | - | CASSFGTHYGYTF | TGTGCCAGCAGTTTTGGGACTCACTATGGCTACACCTTC
TRBD1 | TRBJ1-5 | TRBV11-3 | - | CASSLKGGCCIRRCNQPQHF | TGTGCCAGCAGCTTAAAAGGGGGCTGCTGTATCCGGAGGTGCAATCAGCCCCAGCATTTT
TRBD1 | TRBJ1-1 | TRBV5-6 | - | CASSYGTGILKAFF | TGTGCCAGCAGCTACGGGACAGGGATCTTAAAGGCTTTCTTT
TRBD1 | TRBJ1-5 | TRBV6-6 | - | CASTIYRGGNQPQHF | TGTGCCAGCACGATTTACAGGGGTGGAAATCAGCCCCAGCATTTT
- | TRBJ2-5 | TRBV7-6 | - | CASSLGAAQETQYF | TGTGCCAGCAGCTTGGGGGCAGCCCAAGAGACCCAGTACTTC
TRBD2 | TRBJ2-3 | TRBV6-5 | many | CASSSGGAINTQYF | TGTGCCAGCAGCTCCGGGGGGGCAATTAATACGCAGTATTTT
- | TRBJ2-2 | TRBV7-9 | - | CASSSTGESNTGELFF | TGTGCCAGCAGCTCGACGGGGGAATCGAACACCGGGGAGCTGTTTTTT
- | TRBJ1-1 | TRBV28 | many | CASSLPEVEAFF | TGTGCCAGCAGTTTACCAGAAGTTGAAGCTTTCTTT
- | TRBJ2-5 | TRBV6-6 | - | CASSLTLGETQYF | TGTGCCAGCAGCCTAACCCTGGGGGAGACCCAGTACTTC
TRBD1 | TRBJ2-5 | TRBV4-3 | - | CASSQNRGETQYF | TGCGCCAGCAGCCAGAACAGGGGGGAGACCCAGTACTTC
- | TRBJ1-1 | TRBV12-3/TRBV12-4 | many | CASRFPGGTEAFF | TGTGCCAGCAGGTTCCCGGGGGGCACTGAAGCTTTCTTT
- | TRBJ1-2 | TRBV7-9 | - | CASSASGTGYGYTF | TGTGCCAGCAGCGCCTCCGGGACGGGCTATGGCTACACCTTC
- | TRBJ1-5 | TRBV5-6 | - | CASSKRNPVGRNYNQPQHF | TGTGCCAGCAGCAAACGCAACCCAGTTGGACGGAACTACAATCAGCCCCAGCATTTT
TRBD1 | TRBJ1-5 | TRBV25-1 | - | CASSDINRDRDSNQPQHF | TGTGCCAGCAGTGATATAAACCGGGACAGGGATAGCAATCAGCCCCAGCATTTT
TRBD1 | TRBJ1-5 | TRBV20-1 | - | CSARESPYTGEVDQPQHF | TGCAGTGCTAGAGAGTCCCCGTACACAGGGGAGGTCGATCAGCCCCAGCATTTT
- | TRBJ2-1 | TRBV6-5 | - | CASSPSMRLGEQFF | TGTGCCAGCAGTCCCTCGATGAGGTTGGGTGAGCAGTTCTTC
- | TRBJ1-1 | TRBV4-3 | - | CASSQEPTMNTEAFF | TGCGCCAGCAGCCAAGAACCGACAATGAACACTGAAGCTTTCTTT
- | TRBJ1-5 | TRBV6-5 | few | CASSYSVVQPQHF | TGTGCCAGCAGTTACTCCGTGGTGCAGCCCCAGCATTTT
TRBD2 | TRBJ2-1 | TRBV29-1 | - | CSVGVAGVYNEQFF | TGCAGCGTTGGGGTAGCGGGGGTTTACAATGAGCAGTTCTTC
- | TRBJ1-4 | TRBV28 | many | CASSSIRRDYATNEKLFF | TGTGCCAGCAGTTCTATCCGCCGGGACTATGCAACTAATGAAAAACTGTTTTTT
TRBD1 | TRBJ2-2 | TRBV6-6 | many | CASSYSRTGETGELFF | TGTGCCAGCAGTTACTCTCGGACAGGGGAGACCGGGGAGCTGTTTTTT
TRBD2 | TRBJ2-1 | TRBV15 | few | CATRLGGAEYNEQFF | TGTGCCACCCGGTTGGGAGGGGCTGAATACAATGAGCAGTTCTTC
- | TRBJ2-3 | TRBV28 | few | CASNPTGRGWTDTQYF | TGTGCCAGCAATCCCACAGGGCGTGGGTGGACAGATACGCAGTATTTT
- | TRBJ1-2 | TRBV11-2 | many | CASSPPGGVGGYTF | TGTGCCAGCAGCCCCCCGGGGGGCGTCGGTGGCTACACCTTC
TRBD2 | TRBJ2-2 | TRBV14 | - | CASSLGLGSGELFF | TGTGCCAGCAGTCTGGGACTAGGCTCCGGGGAGCTGTTTTTT
- | TRBJ2-1 | TRBV11-2 | many | CASSIFSGTPYNEQFF | TGTGCCAGCAGCATATTTTCGGGGACACCATACAATGAGCAGTTCTTC
TRBD1 | TRBJ1-3 | TRBV7-2 | many | CASSPMDRSAGNTIYF | TGTGCCAGCAGCCCAATGGACAGGAGTGCTGGAAACACCATATATTTT
- | TRBJ2-7 | TRBV20-1 | few | CSARDYEGQRHEQYF | TGCAGTGCTAGAGATTACGAAGGACAGCGCCACGAGCAGTACTTC
TRBD1 | TRBJ1-1 | TRBV29-1 | - | CSVTGDTEAFF | TGCAGCGTGACAGGGGACACTGAAGCTTTCTTT
TRBD2 | TRBJ2-3 | TRBV12-3/TRBV12-4 | - | CACSLLAGGPDTQYF | TGTGCCTGCAGTCTACTAGCGGGGGGGCCAGATACGCAGTATTTT
- | TRBJ2-1 | TRBV7-7 | once | CASSEVLVGYNEQFF | TGTGCTAGCAGCGAGGTGCTAGTGGGTTACAATGAGCAGTTCTTC
- | TRBJ2-1 | TRBV7-8 | many | CASSGTGFVYNEQFF | TGTGCCAGCAGCGGAACAGGGTTCGTTTACAATGAGCAGTTCTTC
- | TRBJ1-2 | TRBV7-8 | many | CASSPQVSDSSYGYTF | TGTGCCAGCAGCCCACAAGTTTCCGACTCTAGCTATGGCTACACCTTC
- | TRBJ2-1 | TRBV5-4 | - | CASSTPPYNEQFF | TGTGCCAGCAGCACCCCACCCTACAATGAGCAGTTCTTC
TRBD2 | TRBJ2-1 | TRBV12-3/TRBV12-4 | many | CASTPSGLAGGSSYNEQFF | TGTGCCAGCACCCCCTCGGGACTAGCGGGGGGGAGCTCCTACAATGAGCAGTTCTTC
TRBD2 | TRBJ2-7 | TRBV6-1 | many | CASMGGGWTYEQYF | TGTGCCAGCATGGGCGGGGGGTGGACCTACGAGCAGTACTTC
TRBD1 | TRBJ2-7 | TRBV6-2/TRBV6-3 | - | CAGGTGAAEQYF | TGTGCCGGTGGGACAGGGGCCGCCGAGCAGTACTTC
- | TRBJ1-2 | TRBV7-9 | many | CASSQMTVTNYGYTF | TGTGCCAGCAGCCAGATGACAGTTACAAACTATGGCTACACCTTC
TRBD1 | TRBJ2-7 | TRBV4-1 | few | CASQGQGQSEQYF | TGCGCCAGCCAGGGACAGGGCCAGTCCGAGCAGTACTTC
- | TRBJ2-7 | TRBV28 | - | CASSLPTGGPRYEQYF | TGTGCCAGCAGTTTACCTACTGGGGGGCCGCGCTACGAGCAGTACTTC
TRBD1 | TRBJ2-1 | TRBV5-1 | few | CASWDPDRVYNEQFF | TGCGCCAGCTGGGACCCGGACAGGGTCTACAATGAGCAGTTCTTC
- | TRBJ2-3 | TRBV10-3 | - | CAISEGADTQYF | TGTGCCATCAGTGAGGGCGCAGATACGCAGTATTTT